This T cell receptor (beta chain) comes out of a study of blood T cell repertoires in COVID-19. Trimming took 5 bases from V and 0 from J; bases not matched to a gene: 7. Germline loops: CDR1 SSHAT, CDR2 FNYEAQ (reference sequence). The CDR3 has 17 residues. Assay: immunoSEQ multiplex PCR; the TCRdb copy retains only in-frame clones and omits some. The sample has about 82,000 clones, around 80% seen once. The receptor was isolated from a woman between 35 and 50 years old with active or convalescent COVID-19. The rearrangement joins TRBV7-7 to TRBJ2-3, with 11 positions matching TRBD2. What was sequenced was peripheral blood. DNA of the CDR3: TGTGCCAGCAGCCCTGGACTAGCGGGCTCTAGCACAGATACGCAGTATTTT. Translated: CASSPGLAGSSTDTQYF. The full variable domain, completed using reference TRBV7-7 and TRBJ2-3, is GAGVSQSPRYKVTKRGQDVTLRCDPISSHATLYWYQQALGQGPEFLTYFNYEAQPDKSGLPSDRFSAERPEGSISTLTIQRTEQRDSAMYRCASSPGLAGSSTDTQYFGPGTRLTVL.